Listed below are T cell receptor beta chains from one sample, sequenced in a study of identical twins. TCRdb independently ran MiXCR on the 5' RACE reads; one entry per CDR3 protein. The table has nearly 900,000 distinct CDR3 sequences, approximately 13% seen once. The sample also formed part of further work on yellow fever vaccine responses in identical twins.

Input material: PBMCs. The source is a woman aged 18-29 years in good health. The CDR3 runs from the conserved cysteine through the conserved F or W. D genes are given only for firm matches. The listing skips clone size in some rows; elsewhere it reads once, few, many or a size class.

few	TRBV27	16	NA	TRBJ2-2	TGTGCCAGCAGTTTATCCGGCAGTACGAACACCGGGGAGCTGTTTTTT	CASSLSGSTNTGELFF
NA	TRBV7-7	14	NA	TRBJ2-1	TGTGCCAGCAGCTTAGCCGCGGGACACCTTGAGCAGTTCTTC	CASSLAAGHLEQFF
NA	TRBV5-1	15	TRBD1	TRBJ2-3	TGCGCCAGCAGCTTTGGTGGGACAGCCTCAGATACGCAGTATTTT	CASSFGGTASDTQYF
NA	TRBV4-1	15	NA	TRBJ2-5	TGCGCCAGCAGTCCCCCCTTAGGATCTTTGGTCGGCCAGTACTTC	CASSPPLGSLVGQYF
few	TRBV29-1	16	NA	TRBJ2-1	TGCAGCGTTGAAGGGTCCGACAGCAGCTCCTACAATGAGCAGTTCTTC	CSVEGSDSSSYNEQFF
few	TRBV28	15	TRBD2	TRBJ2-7	TGTGCCAGCAGTTATCAGCCAGCGGGAGATCACGAGCAGTACTTC	CASSYQPAGDHEQYF
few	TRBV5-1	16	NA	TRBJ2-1	TGCGCCAGCAGCCTTTCGCGCATGGGACCAACCAATGAGCAGTTCTTC	CASSLSRMGPTNEQFF
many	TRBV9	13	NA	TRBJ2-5	TGTGCCAGCAGCGCAGGATCTATGGAGACCCAGTACTTC	CASSAGSMETQYF
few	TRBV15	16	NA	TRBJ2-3	TGTGCCACCAGCAGAGATCGGGGGATTAGCACAGATACGCAGTATTTT	CATSRDRGISTDTQYF
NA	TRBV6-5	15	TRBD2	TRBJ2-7	TGTGCCAGCAGTTACTCGGCGGGAGGAGGGTACGAGCAGTACTTC	CASSYSAGGGYEQYF
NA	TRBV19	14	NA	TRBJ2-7	TGTGCCAGTAGTAAAAATGGGGTCCCCTACGAGCAGTACTTC	CASSKNGVPYEQYF
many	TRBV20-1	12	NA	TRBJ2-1	TGCAGTGCAAGCGAAATCTACAATGAGCAGTTCTTC	CSASEIYNEQFF
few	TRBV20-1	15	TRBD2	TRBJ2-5	TGCACCGGACTAGCGGGGACGACAAATGGAGAGACCCAGTACTTC	CTGLAGTTNGETQYF
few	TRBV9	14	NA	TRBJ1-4	TGTGCCAGCAGCGTAGAAGGCAGGAACGAAAAACTGTTTTTT	CASSVEGRNEKLFF
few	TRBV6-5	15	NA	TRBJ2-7	TGTGCCAGCAGTTACGGGGACGGGATTTTATACGAGCAGTACTTC	CASSYGDGILYEQYF
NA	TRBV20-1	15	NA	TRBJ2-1	TGCAGTGCTACGGAGGGCGCTAGCTGGGGCAATGAGCAGTTCTTC	CSATEGASWGNEQFF
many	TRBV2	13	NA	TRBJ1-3	TGTGCCAGCAGTGGCGCAGAAAGGAACACCATATATTTT	CASSGAERNTIYF
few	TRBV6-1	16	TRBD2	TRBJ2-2	TGTGCCAGCAGTGGACTAGCGGGAATGAACACCGGGGAGCTGTTTTTT	CASSGLAGMNTGELFF
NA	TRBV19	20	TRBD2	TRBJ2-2	TGTGCCAGTACCCAGTCCCCCCGGACTAGCGGGAGGTCGGTGGGCGGGGAGCTGTTTTTT	CASTQSPRTSGRSVGGELFF
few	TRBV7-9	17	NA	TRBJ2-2	TGTGCCAGCAGCCTCCGACAATGGGGGGCGAACACCGGGGAGCTGTTTTTT	CASSLRQWGANTGELFF
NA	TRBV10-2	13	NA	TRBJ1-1	TGCGCCAGCAGTGGCAGGGTGAACACTGAAGCTTTCTTT	CASSGRVNTEAFF
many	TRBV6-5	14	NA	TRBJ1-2	TGTGCCAGCAGTTACGGAGGGGGAGGAATTGGCTACACCTTC	CASSYGGGGIGYTF
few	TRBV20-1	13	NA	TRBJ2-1	TGCAGTGCTAGAGACACAGGGTACAATGAGCAGTTCTTC	CSARDTGYNEQFF
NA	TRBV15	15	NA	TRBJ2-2	TGTGCCACCAGCAGGGCAGGGGGGTATACCGGGGAGCTGTTTTTT	CATSRAGGYTGELFF
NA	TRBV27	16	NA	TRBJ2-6	TGTGCCAGCAGTCCCGGACAGCTCTCTGGGGCCAACGTCCTGACTTTC	CASSPGQLSGANVLTF
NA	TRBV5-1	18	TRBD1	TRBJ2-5	TGCGCCAGCAGCCAACAGGGGGGGACAGGGGCCCTCCAAGAGACCCAGTACTTC	CASSQQGGTGALQETQYF
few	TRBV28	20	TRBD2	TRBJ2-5	TGTGCCAGCAGTTTGCCGACGGGACTAGCGGGAGGACCTCATCAAGAGACCCAGTACTTC	CASSLPTGLAGGPHQETQYF
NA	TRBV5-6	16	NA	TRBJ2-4	TGTGCCAGCAGCTCGGACAGCGGGAAAGCCAAAAACATTCAGTACTTC	CASSSDSGKAKNIQYF
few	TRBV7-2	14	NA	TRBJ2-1	TGTGCCAGCAGCCCACGTATGGTCCCCAATGAGCAGTTCTTC	CASSPRMVPNEQFF
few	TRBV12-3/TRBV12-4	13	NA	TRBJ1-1	TGTGCCAGCAGTTTAAATGAGAACACTGAAGCTTTCTTT	CASSLNENTEAFF
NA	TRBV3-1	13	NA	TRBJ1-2	TGTGCCAGCAGCCAACTCGCGGGGCGGGGCTACACCTTC	CASSQLAGRGYTF
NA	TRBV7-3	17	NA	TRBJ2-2	TGTGCCAGCAGCCTCACTCCGACAGGAATGAAGGCCGGGGAGCTGTTTTTT	CASSLTPTGMKAGELFF
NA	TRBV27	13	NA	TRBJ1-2	TGTGCCAGCAGTTACGGACTTGGCTATGGCTACACCTTC	CASSYGLGYGYTF
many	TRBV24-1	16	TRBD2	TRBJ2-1	TGTGCCACCAGTGATCATACTAGCGGGAGGAGGAATGAGCAGTTCTTC	CATSDHTSGRRNEQFF
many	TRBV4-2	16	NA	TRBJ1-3	TGTGCCAGCAGCCAAAAGGGATCCGGGAGGCCCGACACCATATATTTT	CASSQKGSGRPDTIYF
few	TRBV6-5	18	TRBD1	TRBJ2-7	TGTGCCAGCCGCTACTCCCCGGGACAGGGGCCACCCCGTTACGAGCAGTACTTC	CASRYSPGQGPPRYEQYF
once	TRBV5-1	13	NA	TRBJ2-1	TGCGCCAGCAGCCTTGGTTGGGGGACAGAGCAGTTCTTC	CASSLGWGTEQFF
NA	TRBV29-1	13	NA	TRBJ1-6	TGCAGCGTTCGCAGGGGAGATAATTCACCCCTCCACTTT	CSVRRGDNSPLHF
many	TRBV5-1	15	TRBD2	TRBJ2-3	TGCGCCAGCAGACCCGGGACTAGCGGGAGTAATACGCAGTATTTT	CASRPGTSGSNTQYF
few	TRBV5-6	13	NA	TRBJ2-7	TGTGCCAGCGGAAGGGACATCCCCTACGAGCAGTACTTC	CASGRDIPYEQYF
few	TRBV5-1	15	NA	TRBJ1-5	TGCGCCAGCAGGGCAGCCCCTGGCGGGAATCAGCCCCAGCATTTT	CASRAAPGGNQPQHF
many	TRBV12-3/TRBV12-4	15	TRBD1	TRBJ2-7	TGTGCCAGCAGTTTATGGGGACAGGGGTCCTACGAGCAGTACTTC	CASSLWGQGSYEQYF
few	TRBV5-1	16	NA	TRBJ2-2	TGCGCCAGCAGCTTGGACAGTGACGCGAACACCGGGGAGCTGTTTTTT	CASSLDSDANTGELFF
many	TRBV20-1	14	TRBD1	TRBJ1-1	TGCAGTGCTAGACCCCGGGACAGGAACACTGAAGCTTTCTTT	CSARPRDRNTEAFF
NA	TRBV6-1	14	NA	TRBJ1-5	TGTGCCAGCAGCCTCCGTGACGGTAATCAGCCCCAGCATTTT	CASSLRDGNQPQHF
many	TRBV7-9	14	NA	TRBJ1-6	TGTGCCAGCAGCGAACAGGGTTTGGAGTCACCCCTCCACTTT	CASSEQGLESPLHF
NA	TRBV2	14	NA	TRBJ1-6	TGTGCCAGCCGAAGGGTTTTTTATAATTCACCCCTCCACTTT	CASRRVFYNSPLHF